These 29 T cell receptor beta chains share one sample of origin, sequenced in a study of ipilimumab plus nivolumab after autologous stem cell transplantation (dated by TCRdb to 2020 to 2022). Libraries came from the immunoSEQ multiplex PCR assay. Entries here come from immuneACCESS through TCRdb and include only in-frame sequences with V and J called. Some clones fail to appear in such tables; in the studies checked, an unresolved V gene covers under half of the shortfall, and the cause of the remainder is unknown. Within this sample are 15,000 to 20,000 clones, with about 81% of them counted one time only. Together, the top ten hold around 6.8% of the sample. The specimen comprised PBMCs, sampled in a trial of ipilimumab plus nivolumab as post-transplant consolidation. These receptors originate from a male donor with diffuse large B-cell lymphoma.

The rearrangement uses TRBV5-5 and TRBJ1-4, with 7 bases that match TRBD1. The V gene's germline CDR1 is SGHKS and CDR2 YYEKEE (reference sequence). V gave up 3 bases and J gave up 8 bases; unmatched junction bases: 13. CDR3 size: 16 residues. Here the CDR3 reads CASSSEMDRKGEKLFF. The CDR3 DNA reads TGTGCCAGCAGCTCCGAAATGGACAGGAAAGGGGAAAAACTGTTTTTT.

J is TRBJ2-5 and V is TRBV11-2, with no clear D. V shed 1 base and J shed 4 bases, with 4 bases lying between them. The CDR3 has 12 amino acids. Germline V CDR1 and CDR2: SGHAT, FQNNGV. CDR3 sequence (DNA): TGTGCCAGCAGCTTAGCGCGAGAGACCCAGTACTTC. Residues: CASSLARETQYF.

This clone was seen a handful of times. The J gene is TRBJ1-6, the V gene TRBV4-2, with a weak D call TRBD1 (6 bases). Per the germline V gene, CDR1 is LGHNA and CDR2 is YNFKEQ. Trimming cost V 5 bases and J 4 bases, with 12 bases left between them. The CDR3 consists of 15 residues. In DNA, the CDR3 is TGTGCCAGCAGCGGATTCACAGGGTATAATTCACCCCTCCACTTT. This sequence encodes CASSGFTGYNSPLHF.

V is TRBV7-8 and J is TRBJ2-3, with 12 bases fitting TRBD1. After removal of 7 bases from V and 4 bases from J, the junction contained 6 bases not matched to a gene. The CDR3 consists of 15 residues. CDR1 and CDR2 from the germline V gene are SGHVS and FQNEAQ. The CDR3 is CASTGTGGKADTQYF. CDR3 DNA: TGTGCCAGCACCGGGACAGGGGGCAAAGCAGATACGCAGTATTTT.

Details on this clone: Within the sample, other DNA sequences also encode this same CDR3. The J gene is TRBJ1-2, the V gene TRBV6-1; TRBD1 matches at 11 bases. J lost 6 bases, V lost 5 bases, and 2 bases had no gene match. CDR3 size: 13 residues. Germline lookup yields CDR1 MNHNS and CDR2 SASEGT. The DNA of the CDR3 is TGTGCCAGCAGTTGGGACAGGGGGAATGGCTACACCTTC. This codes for CASSWDRGNGYTF.

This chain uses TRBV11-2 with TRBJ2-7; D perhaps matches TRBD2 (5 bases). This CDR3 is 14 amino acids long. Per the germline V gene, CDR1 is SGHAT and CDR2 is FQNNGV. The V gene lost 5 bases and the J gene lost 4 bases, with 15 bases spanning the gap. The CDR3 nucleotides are TGTGCCAGCAGCCCCCCGGCCCGGGAATACGAGCAGTACTTC. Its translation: CASSPPAREYEQYF. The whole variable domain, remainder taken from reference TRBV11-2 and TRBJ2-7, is EAGVAQSPRYKIIEKRQSVAFWCNPISGHATLYWYQQILGQGPKLLIQFQNNGVVDDSQLPKDRFSAERLKGVDSTLKIQPAKLEDSAVYLCASSPPAREYEQYFGPGTRLTVT.

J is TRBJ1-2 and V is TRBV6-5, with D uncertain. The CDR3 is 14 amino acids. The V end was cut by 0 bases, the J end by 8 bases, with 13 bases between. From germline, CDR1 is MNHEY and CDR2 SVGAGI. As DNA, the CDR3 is TGTGCCAGCAGTTACTCGGGTCAGGCGATAGGCTACACCTTC. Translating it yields CASSYSGQAIGYTF.

The CDR3 reads CSVKAGSLHF. The CDR3, as DNA: TGCAGTGTAAAGGCAGGGTCCCTCCACTTT. The chain recombines TRBV20-1 with TRBJ1-6, with D tentatively TRBD1 (5 bases). CDR1 and CDR2 (germline): DFQATT, SNEGSKA (reference sequence). The CDR3 runs 10 residues. Trimming removed 7 bases from V and 14 bases from J, with 12 bases in between.

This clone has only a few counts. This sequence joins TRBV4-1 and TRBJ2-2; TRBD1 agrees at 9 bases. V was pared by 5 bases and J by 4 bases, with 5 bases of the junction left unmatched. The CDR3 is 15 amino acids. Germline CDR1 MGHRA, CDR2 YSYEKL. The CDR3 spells CASSSDRGGTGELFF. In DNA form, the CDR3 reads TGCGCCAGCAGCTCGGACAGGGGAGGCACCGGGGAGCTGTTTTTT.

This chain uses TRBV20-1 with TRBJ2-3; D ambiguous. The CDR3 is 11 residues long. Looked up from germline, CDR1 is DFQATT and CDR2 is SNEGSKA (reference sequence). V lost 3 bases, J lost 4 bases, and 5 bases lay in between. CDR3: CSARDADTQYF. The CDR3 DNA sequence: TGCAGTGCTAGGGACGCAGATACGCAGTATTTT.

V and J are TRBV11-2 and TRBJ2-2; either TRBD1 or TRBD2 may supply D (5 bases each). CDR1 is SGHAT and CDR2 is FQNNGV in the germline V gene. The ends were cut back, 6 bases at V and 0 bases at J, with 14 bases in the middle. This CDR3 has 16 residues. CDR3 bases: TGTGCCAGCAGATCCTGGGGGATTTCGAACACCGGGGAGCTGTTTTTT. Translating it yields CASRSWGISNTGELFF.

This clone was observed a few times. CDR3 coding DNA: TGTGCCAGCAGCTATGGGACGGATACGTACTACGAGCAGTACTTC. It yields the protein CASSYGTDTYYEQYF. This rearrangement joins TRBV5-4 to TRBJ2-7; perhaps D is TRBD1 or TRBD2 (5 bases each). The germline CDR1 and CDR2 sequences are SGHNT and YYREEE (reference sequence). With 3 bases removed from V and 3 bases from J, the gap between germline ends came to 16 bases. The CDR3 is made up of 15 amino acids.

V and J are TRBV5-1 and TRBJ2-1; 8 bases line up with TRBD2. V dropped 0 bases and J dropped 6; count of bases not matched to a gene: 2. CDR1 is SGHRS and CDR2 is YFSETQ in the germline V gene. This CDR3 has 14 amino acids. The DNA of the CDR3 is TGCGCCAGCAGCTTGGCGGGGGGGCCCAATGAGCAGTTCTTC. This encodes CASSLAGGPNEQFF.

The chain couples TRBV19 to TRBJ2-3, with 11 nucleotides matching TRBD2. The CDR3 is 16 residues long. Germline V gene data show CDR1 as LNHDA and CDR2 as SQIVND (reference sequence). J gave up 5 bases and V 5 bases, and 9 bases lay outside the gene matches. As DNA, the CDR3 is TGTGCCAGTAGTTCCAAGACTAGCGGGGCCGGAGATACGCAGTATTTT. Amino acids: CASSSKTSGAGDTQYF.

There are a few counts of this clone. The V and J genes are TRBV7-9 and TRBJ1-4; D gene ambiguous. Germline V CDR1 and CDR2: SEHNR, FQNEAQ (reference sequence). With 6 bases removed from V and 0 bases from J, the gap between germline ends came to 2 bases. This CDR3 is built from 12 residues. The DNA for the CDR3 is TGTGCCAGCAGTTCAACTAATGAAAAACTGTTTTTT. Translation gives CASSSTNEKLFF.

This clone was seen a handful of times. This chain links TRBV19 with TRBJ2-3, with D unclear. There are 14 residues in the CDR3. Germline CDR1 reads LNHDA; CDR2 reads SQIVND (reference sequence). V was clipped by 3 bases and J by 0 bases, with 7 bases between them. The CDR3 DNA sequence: TGTGCCAGTAGTATCCAAGGGAGCACAGATACGCAGTATTTT. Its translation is CASSIQGSTDTQYF.

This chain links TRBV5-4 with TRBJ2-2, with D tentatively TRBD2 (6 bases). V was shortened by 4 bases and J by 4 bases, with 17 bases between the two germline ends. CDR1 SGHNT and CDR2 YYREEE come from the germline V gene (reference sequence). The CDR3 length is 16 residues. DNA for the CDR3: TGTGCCAGCAGCCGCGGGCGACTAGAGGGCACCGGGGAGCTGTTTTTT. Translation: CASSRGRLEGTGELFF.

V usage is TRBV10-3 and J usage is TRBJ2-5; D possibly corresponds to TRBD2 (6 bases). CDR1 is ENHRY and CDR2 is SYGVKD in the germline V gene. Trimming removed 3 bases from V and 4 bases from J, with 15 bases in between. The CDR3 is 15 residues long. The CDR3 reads CAISDPVADGETQYF. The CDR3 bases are TGTGCCATCAGTGACCCTGTAGCGGACGGAGAGACCCAGTACTTC.

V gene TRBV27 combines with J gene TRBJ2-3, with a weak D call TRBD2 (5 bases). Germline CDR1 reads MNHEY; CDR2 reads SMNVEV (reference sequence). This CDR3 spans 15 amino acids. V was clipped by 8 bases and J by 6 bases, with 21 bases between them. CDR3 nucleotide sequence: TGTGCCAGCCGAGTTAGGTCCGGGGAAAGGGATACGCAGTATTTT. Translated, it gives CASRVRSGERDTQYF.

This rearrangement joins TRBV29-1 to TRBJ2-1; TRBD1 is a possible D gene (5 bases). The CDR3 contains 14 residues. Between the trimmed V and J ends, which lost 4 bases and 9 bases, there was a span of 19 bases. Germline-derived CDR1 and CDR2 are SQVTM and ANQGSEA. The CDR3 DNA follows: TGCAGCGTTGTAGGGGCGGTAATTGTACGTGAGCAGTTCTTC. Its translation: CSVVGAVIVREQFF.

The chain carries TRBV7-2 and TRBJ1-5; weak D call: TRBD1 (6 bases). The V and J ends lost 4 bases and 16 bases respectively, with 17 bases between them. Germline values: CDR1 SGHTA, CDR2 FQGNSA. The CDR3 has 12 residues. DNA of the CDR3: TGTGCCAGCAGCTCCCCAACAGGGAAGAGACATTTT. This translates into CASSSPTGKRHF.

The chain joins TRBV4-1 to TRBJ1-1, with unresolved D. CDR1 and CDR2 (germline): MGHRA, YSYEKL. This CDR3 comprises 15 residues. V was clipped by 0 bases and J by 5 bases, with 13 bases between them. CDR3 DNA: TGCGCCAGCAGCCAAGAAGAAGCAGGTCGGACTGAAGCTTTCTTT. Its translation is CASSQEEAGRTEAFF.

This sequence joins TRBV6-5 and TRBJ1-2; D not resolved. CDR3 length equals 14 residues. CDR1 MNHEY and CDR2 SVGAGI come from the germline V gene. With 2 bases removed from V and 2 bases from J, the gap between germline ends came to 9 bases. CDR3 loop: CASSYRARNYGYTF. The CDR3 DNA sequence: TGTGCCAGCAGTTACCGCGCCAGGAACTATGGCTACACCTTC.

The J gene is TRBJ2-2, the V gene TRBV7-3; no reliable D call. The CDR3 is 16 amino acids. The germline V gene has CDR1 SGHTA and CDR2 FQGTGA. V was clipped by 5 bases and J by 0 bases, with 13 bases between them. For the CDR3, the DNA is TGTGCCAGCAGCCCAAATGGCGGTCCGAACACCGGGGAGCTGTTTTTT. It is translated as CASSPNGGPNTGELFF.

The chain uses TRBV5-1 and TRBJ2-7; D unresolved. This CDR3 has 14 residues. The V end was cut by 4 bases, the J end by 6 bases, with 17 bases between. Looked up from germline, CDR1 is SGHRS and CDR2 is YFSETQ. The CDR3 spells CASSTPDGLAEQYF. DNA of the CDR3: TGCGCCAGCAGCACCCCGGACGGGTTGGCCGAGCAGTACTTC. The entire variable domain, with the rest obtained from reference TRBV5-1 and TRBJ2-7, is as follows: KAGVTQTPRYLIKTRGQQVTLSCSPISGHRSVSWYQQTPGQGLQFLFEYFSETQRNKGNFPGRFSGRQFSNSRSEMNVSTLELGDSALYLCASSTPDGLAEQYFGPGTRLTVT.

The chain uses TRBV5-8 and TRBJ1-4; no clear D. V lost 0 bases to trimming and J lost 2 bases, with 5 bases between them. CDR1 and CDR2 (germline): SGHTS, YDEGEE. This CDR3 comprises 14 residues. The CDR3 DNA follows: TGTGCCAGCAGCTTGGGGTATACTAATGAAAAACTGTTTTTT. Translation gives CASSLGYTNEKLFF.

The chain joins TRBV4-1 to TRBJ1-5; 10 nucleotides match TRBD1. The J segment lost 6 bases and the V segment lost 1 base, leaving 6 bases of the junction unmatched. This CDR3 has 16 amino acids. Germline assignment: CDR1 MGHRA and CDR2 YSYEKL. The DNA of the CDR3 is TGCGCCAGCAGCCAAGGGGGGGGACAGGGGATTCAGCCCCAGCATTTT. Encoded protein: CASSQGGGQGIQPQHF.

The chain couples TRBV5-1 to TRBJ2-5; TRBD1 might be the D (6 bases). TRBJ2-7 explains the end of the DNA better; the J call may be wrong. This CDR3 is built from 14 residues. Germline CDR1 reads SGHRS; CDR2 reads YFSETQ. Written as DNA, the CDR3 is TGCGCCAGCAGCTTGGAAGGGGGAAGGGGCGAGCAGTACTTC. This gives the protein CASSLEGGRGEQYF.

The CDR3 sequence is CASSATGTENTEAFF. The CDR3 nucleotides read TGCGCCAGCAGCGCAACCGGGACAGAGAACACTGAAGCTTTCTTT. The V call is TRBV5-1, the J call TRBJ1-1; 7 nucleotides match TRBD1. This CDR3 spans 15 amino acids. J gave up 1 base and V 4 bases, and 7 bases lay outside the gene matches. Looked up from germline, CDR1 is SGHRS and CDR2 is YFSETQ.